The 30 T cell receptor beta chains given below trace back to one sample, sequenced in a study of blood T cell repertoires in COVID-19. Using immunoSEQ multiplex PCR, the repertoire was profiled, and TCRdb retains in-frame clones only, with some absent. Of around 37,000 clones listed, approximately 90% are singletons. What was sequenced was peripheral blood. The origin of the receptors is a human donor in a cohort sampled during active COVID-19.

The rearrangement uses TRBV6-5 and TRBJ1-4, with D perhaps matching TRBD1 (6 bases). The germline V and J ends were trimmed by 2 bases and 7 bases, with 11 bases remaining between them. The V gene's germline CDR1 is MNHEY and CDR2 SVGAGI. The CDR3 contains 14 residues. The CDR3 loop reads CASSYGRGSEKLFF. In nucleotides, the CDR3 is TGTGCCAGCAGTTACGGCAGGGGAAGTGAAAAACTGTTTTTT.

The rearrangement uses TRBV6-5 and TRBJ2-7; 7 bases match TRBD1. Trimming took 9 bases from V and 6 from J; bases not matched to a gene: 8. Looked up from germline, CDR1 is MNHEY and CDR2 is SVGAGI. The CDR3 spans 12 residues. The CDR3 nucleotides are TGTGCCAGTACATCAACAGGGGTCGAGCAGTACTTC. Amino acids: CASTSTGVEQYF.

This chain connects TRBV2 to TRBJ2-3, with D maybe TRBD1 (5 bases). The length of the CDR3 is 14 residues. V was clipped by 7 bases and J by 6 bases, with 17 bases between them. Germline V gives CDR1 SNHLY, CDR2 FYNNEI. The CDR3 reads CASIGFQGADTQYF. CDR3 DNA: TGTGCCAGCATTGGTTTCCAAGGGGCCGATACGCAGTATTTT.

Relative to its sample, this clone is medium-sized. The V and J genes are TRBV27 and TRBJ1-6; tentative D call: TRBD1 (6 bases). V was pared by 0 bases and J by 14 bases, with 14 bases between. CDR3 length: 14 residues. Germline V gene sequence: CDR1 MNHEY, CDR2 SMNVEV (reference sequence). The CDR3 DNA follows: TGTGCCAGCAGTTTATCGTCGGCCTGGGACACCCTCCACTTT. Translated, it gives CASSLSSAWDTLHF.

The chain joins TRBV12-1 to TRBJ2-7; the listed D gene, TRBD1, was not tested against the DNA. TRBV12-1 is a pseudogene. This CDR3 spans 14 amino acids. CDR3 region: CASTSHEQVYEQYF. DNA for the CDR3: TGTGCCAGCACCTCCCACGAACAGGTTTACGAGCAGTACTTC.

CDR3 region: CASRPDTGELFF. CDR3 sequence (DNA): TGTGCCAGCAGGCCGGACACCGGGGAGCTGTTTTTT. This chain links TRBV12-3 or TRBV12-4 with TRBJ2-2, with D hard to call. Trimming removed 6 bases at V and 3 bases at J, with 5 bases between. The CDR3 loop spans 12 amino acids.

The count of this clone is one. The V gene is TRBV10-3, the J gene TRBJ2-2; 10 positions match TRBD1. J gave up 2 bases and V 6 bases, and 3 bases lay outside the gene matches. This CDR3 has 15 residues. The germline V gene encodes CDR1 ENHRY and CDR2 SYGVKD. In DNA form, the CDR3 reads TGTGCCATCAGCCAGACAGGGGGCAACACCGGGGAGCTGTTTTTT. It specifies CAISQTGGNTGELFF.

This sequence joins TRBV5-1 and TRBJ2-5; no clear D. The germline V gene encodes CDR1 SGHRS and CDR2 YFSETQ. V lost 0 bases and J 0 bases, leaving 6 bases between the germline ends. The length of the CDR3 is 14 residues. The DNA of the CDR3 is TGCGCCAGCAGCTTGGGCGGCTACCAAGAGACCCAGTACTTC. Translating gives CASSLGGYQETQYF.

The rearrangement uses TRBV29-1 and TRBJ2-7; 8 bases line up with TRBD1. V was clipped by 3 bases and J by 2 bases; unmatched bases: 3. CDR3 size: 13 residues. In germline, CDR1 is SQVTM, CDR2 ANQGSEA. The CDR3 DNA reads as TGCAGCGTTGAGCAGGGACAGGCCTACGAGCAGTACTTC. Translating it yields CSVEQGQAYEQYF.

This chain uses TRBV24-1 with TRBJ2-1, with 8 bases matching TRBD2. V lost 4 bases to trimming and J lost 7 bases; unmatched junction nucleotides: 5. This CDR3 spans 14 amino acids. Per germline, CDR1 KGHDR and CDR2 SFDVKD. The CDR3 here is CATSDHGGVNEQFF. Written as DNA, the CDR3 is TGTGCCACCAGTGACCACGGGGGGGTTAATGAGCAGTTCTTC.

J is TRBJ2-5 and V is TRBV10-1; D is undetermined. The CDR3 is 14 amino acids. Germline V gene data show CDR1 as WNHNN and CDR2 as SYGVQD (reference sequence). Trimming shortened V by 4 bases and J by 8 bases, and 17 bases separated the two germline ends. The CDR3 DNA reads TGCGCCAGCAGTGTCGGCAGCGCCGGGTCAACCCAGTACTTC. This gives the protein CASSVGSAGSTQYF.

V usage is TRBV27 and J usage is TRBJ1-1, with TRBD1 as a possible D gene (5 bases). The V end lost 9 bases, the J end lost 1 base, and 18 bases lay between the germline ends. The CDR3 is made up of 15 amino acids. Germline V gene lookup returns CDR1 MNHEY and CDR2 SMNVEV (reference sequence). CDR3 region: CASKPGGGANTEAFF. CDR3 coding DNA: TGTGCCAGTAAGCCCGGGGGAGGAGCGAACACTGAAGCTTTCTTT.

The CDR3 DNA is TGCAGTGCCCTCGGGGGTGAGCAGTTCTTC. Its translation is CSALGGEQFF. The chain is built from TRBV20-1 and TRBJ2-1; tentatively, D is TRBD2 (6 bases). The CDR3 length is 10 residues. Germline V gene data show CDR1 as DFQATT and CDR2 as SNEGSKA (reference sequence). The V gene lost 6 bases and the J gene lost 9 bases, with 9 bases spanning the gap.

The CDR3 loop reads CAWSGQGSSYEQYF. The CDR3 DNA is TGTGCCTGGAGTGGACAGGGAAGCTCCTACGAGCAGTACTTC. This sequence joins TRBV30 and TRBJ2-7, with 7 bases that match TRBD1. The V and J ends lost 1 base and 0 bases, in that order; junction bases with no gene match: 3. Germline V gene lookup returns CDR1 GTSNPN and CDR2 SVGIG (reference sequence). There are 14 residues in the CDR3.

The CDR3 DNA sequence: TGTGCCAGCAGTTACGGACAGAGTTACGAGCAGTACTTC. Translating gives CASSYGQSYEQYF. This chain links TRBV6-5 with TRBJ2-7, with TRBD1 as a possible D gene (6 bases). Trimming stripped 2 bases from V and 4 bases from J, with 9 bases between. Germline V gene sequence: CDR1 MNHEY, CDR2 SVGAGI. The CDR3 sequence is 13 residues long.

The rearrangement joins TRBV2 to TRBJ1-4; D remains ambiguous. Germline lookup yields CDR1 SNHLY and CDR2 FYNNEI. This CDR3 spans 13 amino acids. Trimming shortened V by 7 bases and J by 8 bases, and 14 bases separated the two germline ends. The CDR3 spells CASTENPGEKLFF. DNA for the CDR3: TGTGCCAGCACCGAAAACCCCGGGGAAAAACTGTTTTTT.

The chain links TRBV7-9 to TRBJ2-5, with D possibly matching TRBD1 (6 bases). The germline V gene encodes CDR1 SEHNR and CDR2 FQNEAQ (reference sequence). Trimming removed 0 bases at V and 2 bases at J, with 10 bases between. This CDR3 spans 15 amino acids. The CDR3 sequence is CASSLALQGQETQYF. The CDR3 coding sequence is TGTGCCAGCAGCTTAGCGCTTCAGGGGCAAGAGACCCAGTACTTC.

The genes are TRBV28 and TRBJ1-3, with a weak D call TRBD1 (5 bases). Trimming removed 5 bases at V and 0 bases at J, with 11 bases between. Germline values: CDR1 MDHEN, CDR2 SYDVKM. The CDR3 contains 15 residues. In nucleotides, the CDR3 is TGTGCCAGCAGTCTTACAGGTTTCTCTGGAAACACCATATATTTT. Amino acids: CASSLTGFSGNTIYF.

This clone was detected a few times. The genes are TRBV15 and TRBJ2-3; D is perhaps TRBD1 (5 bases). The germline V gene encodes CDR1 LNHNV and CDR2 YYDKDF (reference sequence). V gave up 3 bases and J gave up 2 bases, with 9 bases separating them. CDR3 length equals 14 residues. The CDR3 here is CATSRGRDTDTQYF. In nucleotides, the CDR3 is TGTGCCACCAGCAGGGGCAGGGACACAGATACGCAGTATTTT.

The CDR3 bases are TGTGCCAGAAGCCCCTGGACTAGCGGGGGTTCAGATACGCAGTATTTT. Amino acid sequence: CARSPWTSGGSDTQYF. J is TRBJ2-3 and V is TRBV5-3, with TRBD2 identical over 13 bases. TRBV5-3 is treated as an ORF (open reading frame) with a function not yet certain. The CDR3 length is 16 residues. The junction had 6 bases not matched to a gene; V was cut back by 4 bases and J by 4 bases.

The gene calls are TRBV14 and TRBJ2-3; D unclear. V was clipped by 4 bases and J by 1 base, with 9 bases between them. Germline V gene data show CDR1 as SGHDN and CDR2 as FVKESK. The CDR3 has 14 residues. For the CDR3, the DNA is TGTGCCAGCAGCCTAGATTATGGCACAGATACGCAGTATTTT. Translated: CASSLDYGTDTQYF.

This clone was observed a single time. The CDR3 sequence: CASSLDRGWYNEQFF. CDR3 coding DNA: TGTGCCAGCAGTTTGGACAGGGGGTGGTACAATGAGCAGTTCTTC. The chain links TRBV28 to TRBJ2-1, with 10 bases matching TRBD1. CDR1 and CDR2 (germline): MDHEN, SYDVKM. V lost 3 bases and J lost 4; bases outside the gene matches: 3. This CDR3 has 15 amino acids.

V is TRBV10-2 and J is TRBJ2-7; D not resolved. The V gene's germline CDR1 is WSHSY and CDR2 SAAADI. The CDR3 runs to 13 residues. The V end lost 2 bases, the J end lost 3 bases, and 8 bases lay between the germline ends. Written as DNA, the CDR3 is TGCGCCAGCAGTGAGGGAGTGGGCTACGAGCAGTACTTC. Translating gives CASSEGVGYEQYF.

The V call is TRBV12-3 or TRBV12-4, the J call TRBJ2-1; possible D gene TRBD2, 6 bases. With 6 bases removed from V and 9 bases from J, the gap between germline ends came to 15 bases. The CDR3 has 13 residues. The CDR3 DNA reads as TGTGCCAGCAGAGCTCTAGCGTGGCCTGAGCAGTTCTTC. It specifies CASRALAWPEQFF.

A remark on this clone: This sample also contains other DNA sequences that code for the same CDR3. The rearrangement uses TRBV3-1 (or the pseudogene TRBV3-2) and TRBJ1-2; 12 bases are shared with TRBD1. Germline V gene sequence: CDR1 LGHDT, CDR2 YNNKEL (reference sequence). CDR3 length: 15 amino acids. V was pared by 1 base and J by 5 bases, with 2 bases of the junction left unmatched. CDR3 bases: TGTGCCAGCAGCCAAGGGGACAGGGGGCTTTATGGCTACACCTTC. Its protein product is CASSQGDRGLYGYTF.

The rearrangement joins TRBV27 to TRBJ2-7; TRBD1 agrees at 8 bases. The V and J ends lost 5 bases and 2 bases, in that order; junction bases with no gene match: 8. The V gene's germline CDR1 is MNHEY and CDR2 SMNVEV (reference sequence). This CDR3 has 15 residues. The CDR3: CASSPKGQGAYEQYF. The CDR3 coding sequence is TGTGCCAGCAGTCCGAAAGGACAGGGCGCCTACGAGCAGTACTTC.

The chain recombines TRBV24-1 with TRBJ1-6; no definite D call. CDR1 is KGHDR, CDR2 SFDVKD, per germline. CDR3 size: 13 residues. Trimming took off 12 bases at V and 0 bases at J, with 8 bases between the two ends. The CDR3 region has the DNA TGTGCCGCTAAGAGCTCCTATAATTCACCCCTCCACTTT. Its translation is CAAKSSYNSPLHF.

The V and J genes are TRBV30 and TRBJ2-7; 7 bases are a match to TRBD1. Germline V CDR1 and CDR2: GTSNPN, SVGIG (reference sequence). The CDR3 runs to 13 residues. Trimming removed 4 bases from V and 2 bases from J; junction bases left unmatched: 5. CDR3 residues: CAWKRDRPYEQYF. CDR3 nucleotides: TGTGCCTGGAAACGGGACAGACCCTACGAGCAGTACTTC.

The gene calls are TRBV11-1 and TRBJ2-1; tentative D call: TRBD2 (5 bases). The V end was cut by 5 bases, the J end by 9 bases, with 8 bases between. The CDR3 length is 11 residues. Germline values: CDR1 SGHAT, CDR2 FQDESV (reference sequence). The CDR3 DNA is TGTGCCAGCAGCCGCGAGGGTGAGCAGTTCTTC. Its translation is CASSREGEQFF.

The rearrangement uses TRBV4-2 and TRBJ1-3; a possible D gene is TRBD1 (6 bases). The CDR3 sequence is 19 residues long. CDR1 and CDR2 (germline): LGHNA, YNFKEQ. V was cut by 0 bases and J by 2 bases, with 20 bases left in between. CDR3 bases: TGTGCCAGCAGCCAAGAGGGAGGGGGGGTACGGTTGGCTGGAAACACCATATATTTT. It yields the protein CASSQEGGGVRLAGNTIYF.